This T cell receptor (beta chain) was captured in a study of blood T cells in healthy people across ages. A remark on this clonotype: Its antigen remains unidentified.

The V end was cut by 2 bases, the J end by 6 bases, with 11 bases between. Germline CDR1 SGHAT, CDR2 FQDESV (reference sequence). CDR3 length equals 13 residues. Study outcomes and limitations: TCR beta diversity per million T cells fell roughly linearly with age. When set beside aged donors, long-lived donors presented more naive CD4+ cells and higher diversity.

A second PCR of 7 to 11 cycles used a sample-barcoded 5' primer and a J-beta primer mix. Each cDNA molecule was tagged by a template-switch adaptor with 12 random nucleotides. A single record per CDR3 protein comes from TCRdb applying MiXCR to the 5' RACE reads. The table includes hundreds of thousands of distinct CDR3 sequences, roughly 60% detected once. Donors each provided about 9.5 milliliters of peripheral blood. The sequencing sample was made of blood. The gene calls are TRBV11-1 and TRBJ2-7; weak D call: TRBD1 (6 bases). The TCR sequence derives from a young man in good health. The CDR3 DNA is TGTGCCAGCAGCTTACCACAGGGCGGCGAGCAGTACTTC. Translated: CASSLPQGGEQYF.